Below, one T cell receptor (beta chain) is given with its context. The target antigen is unknown. This sample stems from a study of cytomegalovirus exposure and HLA in healthy donors. It was with 60 Vbeta and 13 Jbeta primers that the PCR ran. TCRdb keeps only in-frame clones here, not all; method: immunoSEQ multiplex PCR. Of approximately 110,000 clones listed, about 70% are singletons. The V end was cut by 1 base, the J end by 9 bases, with 9 bases between. Germline CDR1 reads LNHDA; CDR2 reads SQIVND (reference sequence). The CDR3 extends over 12 amino acids. Broader study findings: Later analysis associated a missense DCLRE1C variant with TCR beta V- and J-gene trimming. The majority of CMV-associated TCR beta chains were reported as apparently HLA-restricted in a later analysis. The dataset shows that most TCR sequences were rare, while some public TCRs occurred in many donors.

The clonotype was recovered from a man under 40 in good health and CMV-seropositive. The chain links TRBV19 to TRBJ1-2; D unresolved. Input material: PBMCs. CDR3 sequence (DNA): TGTGCCAGTAGTATAGTACCAGGAAGCTACACCTTC. Translating gives CASSIVPGSYTF.